The sequence of this T cell receptor beta chain was determined in a study of CD8 T cells in ankylosing spondylitis. Quantitative molecular-barcoded 5'-RACE generated the TCR beta libraries. From the 5' RACE reads, TCRdb called clonotypes with MiXCR, one entry per CDR3 protein. The sample comprises about 460,000 distinct CDR3 sequences, approximately 5.3% of which are singletons, and around 3.5% rests with the top ten. In this sample, this clonotype turned up many times. Its target is unknown. Findings of the study overall: It was reported that disease-linked clones were significantly enriched in matched ankylosing spondylitis synovial fluid. In peripheral blood, disease-linked CD8+ clones occurred at relatively low frequencies. A TCR beta motif made of fewer than ten highly homologous variants seemed typical of ankylosing spondylitis blood. In synovial fluid and blood from reactive arthritis, some motif variants were previously reported.

V was pared by 4 bases and J by 7 bases, with 7 bases of the junction left unmatched. Germline values: CDR1 SGHRS, CDR2 YFSETQ. The length of the CDR3 is 15 residues. The sequence was collected from a male donor with ankylosing spondylitis. The sample taken for sequencing was blood, either unsorted or a sorted T cell fraction (not recorded which). The chain employs TRBV5-1 and TRBJ2-2; 10 bases fit TRBD1. The CDR3 here is CASSPGTGAVGELFF. The CDR3, as DNA: TGCGCCAGCAGCCCCGGGACAGGGGCGGTCGGGGAGCTGTTTTTT.